This T cell receptor beta chain was identified in a study of OX40 agonist ivuxolimab in advanced cancers. Looking at the study overall: The dose-escalation group included hepatocellular carcinoma, melanoma, renal cell carcinoma and head and neck cancer. General observations from the study: In the 0.1 to 3.0 mg/kg range, CD4+ and CD8+ blood T cells had expanded clonally by week 6.

Worth noting for this clone: Its antigen remains unidentified.

Any history of autoimmune disease or systemic immunosuppression disqualified patients. Sampling of blood occurred at baseline, cycle 4 day 1, and cycle 7 day 1. This CDR3 is built from 14 residues. V was clipped by 5 bases and J by 2 bases, with 12 bases between them. Germline V gene sequence: CDR1 SGHAT, CDR2 FQNNGV. TCRdb's copy holds only in-frame clones and misses some; the assay was immunoSEQ multiplex PCR. The repertoire holds about 80,000 clones, with 86% as singletons. Sequencing was performed on CD4+ or CD8+ T cells sorted from blood, taken in a trial of the OX40 agonist ivuxolimab. This clonotype was sampled from an adult with an advanced solid tumor such as melanoma, head and neck, liver or kidney cancer. The chain joins TRBV11-2 to TRBJ1-1; no reliable D call. CDR3: CASSDVRHNTEAFF. The CDR3 bases are TGTGCCAGCAGCGACGTAAGACACAACACTGAAGCTTTCTTT.